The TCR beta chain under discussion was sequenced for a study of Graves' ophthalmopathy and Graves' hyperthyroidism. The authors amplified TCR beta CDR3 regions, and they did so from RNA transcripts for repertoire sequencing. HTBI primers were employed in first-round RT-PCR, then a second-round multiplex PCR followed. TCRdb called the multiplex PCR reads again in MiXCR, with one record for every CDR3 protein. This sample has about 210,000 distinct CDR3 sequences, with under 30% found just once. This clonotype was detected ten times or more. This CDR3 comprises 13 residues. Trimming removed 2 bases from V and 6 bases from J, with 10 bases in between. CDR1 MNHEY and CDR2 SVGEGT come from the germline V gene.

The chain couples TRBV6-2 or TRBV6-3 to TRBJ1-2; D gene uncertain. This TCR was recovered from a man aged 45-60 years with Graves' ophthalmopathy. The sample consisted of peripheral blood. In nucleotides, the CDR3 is TGTGCCAGCAGTTACGACAACCACAATGGCTACACCTTC. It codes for CASSYDNHNGYTF.